These 13 T cell receptor beta chains came from one sample sequenced in a study of blood T cells in healthy people across ages (dated by TCRdb to the mid-2010s). Library preparation was by 5' RACE. Sequenced using an Illumina HiSeq 2500. A second PCR of about 7 to 12 cycles was run with a J-beta primer mix and a sample-barcoded 5' primer. TCRdb reprocessed the public reads (quality trimming at Q25 with fastp, clone calling with MiXCR) and kept in-frame beta chains. Here each entry gathers all rows of one CDR3 protein and keeps the most common genes and DNA. This sample gives approximately 730,000 distinct CDR3 sequences in total; 40% to 45% of them show up just once. The top ten constitute 20% to 25% of the sample. The specimen was blood. The source of these receptors is a woman aged 60 to 75 in good health.

The chain links TRBV11-3 to TRBJ2-3, with TRBD1 identical over 8 bases. Trimming at V came to 5 bases and at J to 6 bases, leaving 13 bases not matched to a gene. There are 16 residues in the CDR3. Germline V gives CDR1 SGHNT, CDR2 YENEEA. This CDR3 is CASSPDRGGKWDTQYF. The DNA of the CDR3 is TGTGCCAGCAGCCCTGACAGGGGCGGAAAGTGGGATACGCAGTATTTT.

This chain connects TRBV14 to TRBJ1-4; tentatively, D is TRBD1 (5 bases). The V end lost 5 bases, the J end lost 5 bases, and 12 bases lay between the germline ends. CDR3 size: 14 residues. Germline V CDR1 and CDR2: SGHDN, FVKESK. The CDR3 DNA follows: TGTGCCAGCAGCGCACAGGAGAAGAATGAAAAACTGTTTTTT. Translation gives CASSAQEKNEKLFF.

The chain joins TRBV20-1 to TRBJ1-5, with TRBD1 identical over 9 bases. The germline CDR1 and CDR2 sequences are DFQATT and SNEGSKA (reference sequence). V shed 3 bases, J shed 5 bases, and the junction held 8 bases outside the gene matches. The CDR3 covers 15 residues. Written as DNA, the CDR3 is TGCAGTGCTAGCCCTTCCGGGACAGGGTATCAGCCCCAGCATTTT. It is translated as CSASPSGTGYQPQHF.

This clonotype occurred a few times. The chain is built from TRBV20-1 and TRBJ2-1; 8 nucleotides align to TRBD2. This CDR3 has 13 amino acids. J was trimmed by 15 bases and V by 1 base; bases with no gene match: 11. From germline, CDR1 is DFQATT and CDR2 SNEGSKA (reference sequence). The CDR3: CSARGFGGGRAFF. CDR3 DNA sequence: TGCAGTGCTAGAGGTTTCGGGGGGGGGAGAGCGTTCTTC.

This clonotype was recorded a few times. A junction boundary mismatches the germline segment, possibly from a read error. V usage is TRBV6-2 or TRBV6-3 and J usage is TRBJ1-2; D unclear. The CDR3 runs 13 residues. Germline V gene lookup returns CDR1 MNHEY and CDR2 SVGEGT. The chain's CDR3 is CASSYSAKPGYTF. DNA for the CDR3: TGTGCCAGCAGCTACTCCGCGAAACCTGGCTACACCTTC.

This chain connects TRBV6-6 to TRBJ2-3, with D tentatively TRBD1 (5 bases). V lost 8 bases, J lost 1 base, and 16 bases lay in between. CDR3 length: 15 residues. Germline CDR1 MNHNY, CDR2 SVGAGI (reference sequence). CDR3 residues: CASSNQGLGTDTQYF. For the CDR3, the DNA is TGTGCCAGCTCCAACCAGGGTCTCGGCACAGATACGCAGTATTTT.

The sample holds a few counts of this clonotype. The chain uses TRBV3-1 and TRBJ2-5; a weak D match, TRBD2 (5 bases). Between the trimmed V and J ends, which lost 2 bases and 11 bases, there was a span of 18 bases. The CDR3 runs to 14 residues. Germline-derived CDR1 and CDR2 are LGHDT and YNNKEL (reference sequence). DNA of the CDR3: TGTGCCAGCAGCCAACCCCCCACCGGAGGTGAGCAGTACTTC. Translation gives CASSQPPTGGEQYF.

In its sample, this clonotype was seen many times. The J gene is TRBJ2-7, the V gene TRBV28; 8 positions match TRBD1. Germline V gene data show CDR1 as MDHEN and CDR2 as SYDVKM. The trim removed 7 bases at V and 2 bases at J, leaving 7 bases unmatched. CDR3 length: 14 amino acids. The chain's CDR3 is CASTAGQVTYEQYF. The CDR3 DNA sequence: TGTGCCAGCACTGCGGGACAGGTAACCTACGAGCAGTACTTC. Full variable domain (remainder filled in from reference TRBV28 and TRBJ2-7): DVKVTQSSRYLVKRTGEKVFLECVQDMDHENMFWYRQDPGLGLRLIYFSYDVKMKEKGDIPEGYSVSREKKERFSLILESASTNQTSMYLCASTAGQVTYEQYFGPGTRLTVT.

The chain is built from TRBV19 and TRBJ2-5; D is unclear. Germline CDR1 and CDR2: LNHDA and SQIVND (reference sequence). This CDR3 spans 15 amino acids. V dropped 1 base and J dropped 0 bases, with 9 bases sitting between them. The CDR3 loop reads CASSIGGRYQETQYF. Here the CDR3 DNA reads TGTGCCAGTAGTATAGGCGGAAGGTACCAAGAGACCCAGTACTTC.

The rearrangement links TRBV9 to TRBJ2-7; D not certain. The germline V and J ends were trimmed by 4 bases and 1 base, with 12 bases remaining between them. Germline CDR1 reads SGDLS; CDR2 reads YYNGEE. This CDR3 is 14 amino acids long. CDR3 protein: CASSPSTDSYEQYF. For the CDR3, the DNA is TGTGCCAGCAGCCCCAGTACGGATTCCTACGAGCAGTACTTC.

There are a few counts of this clonotype. The rearrangement uses TRBV6-2 or TRBV6-3 and TRBJ2-5; D call uncertain. Deletions cut 2 bases from V and 3 bases from J, with 4 bases between. Germline V gene data show CDR1 as MNHEY and CDR2 as SVGEGT. The CDR3 spans 12 residues. As DNA, the CDR3 is TGTGCCAGCAGTTACCCCGAAGAGACCCAGTACTTC. As protein: CASSYPEETQYF.

V is TRBV2 and J is TRBJ2-3, with TRBD2 matching 10 bases. Trimming cost V 8 bases and J 5 bases; bases outside gene matches: 13. CDR1 is SNHLY, CDR2 FYNNEI, per germline. This CDR3 is 16 amino acids long. The CDR3 loop reads CASGVASGRVRDTQYF. CDR3 bases: TGTGCCAGCGGTGTCGCGAGCGGGAGGGTTAGAGATACGCAGTATTTT.

CDR3 bases: TGCAGTGCTGGGGACAATTTTAACTATGGCTACACCTTC. Its translation is CSAGDNFNYGYTF. The V and J genes are TRBV20-1 and TRBJ1-2; TRBD1 is a possible D gene (6 bases). Trimming took 5 bases from V and 1 from J, leaving 11 bases between them. The germline V gene has CDR1 DFQATT and CDR2 SNEGSKA (reference sequence). The CDR3 loop spans 13 amino acids.